These T cell receptor beta chains were read from a single sample in a study of blood T cell repertoires in COVID-19. Profiling relied on immunoSEQ multiplex PCR, and the TCRdb table lists in-frame clones only, not all of them. The sample records 120,000 to 150,000 clones, roughly 90% being singletons. Sequenced input: PBMCs or T cells enriched from blood (not recorded which). The receptor set was obtained from a woman aged 30 to 39 with acute COVID-19. CDR3s include the opening cysteine and the closing phenylalanine or tryptophan. A D gene is named only where the DNA matches it firmly. The listing skips clone size in some rows; elsewhere it reads once, few, many or a size class.

CDR3 length	clone size	D gene	V gene	J gene	CDR3 protein	CDR3 DNA
15	-	TRBD1	TRBV5-1	TRBJ1-2	CASREGTGGNYGYTF	TGCGCCAGCAGGGAGGGGACAGGGGGCAACTATGGCTACACCTTC
16	once	TRBD2	TRBV5-1	TRBJ2-2	CASSLGLAGTAGELFF	TGCGCCAGCAGCCTGGGACTAGCGGGAACCGCCGGGGAGCTGTTTTTT
16	-	TRBD2	TRBV6-5	TRBJ2-1	CASSSSTSGRADEQFF	TGTGCCAGCAGTTCCTCGACTAGCGGGAGGGCCGATGAGCAGTTCTTC
17	-	-	TRBV11-2	TRBJ2-5	CASSLSAGTHHQETQYF	TGTGCCAGCAGCTTATCGGCCGGGACACACCACCAAGAGACCCAGTACTTC
16	-	-	TRBV7-2	TRBJ2-1	CASSTAEYGVNNEQFF	TGTGCCAGCAGTACTGCGGAGTACGGGGTAAACAATGAGCAGTTCTTC
16	once	-	TRBV15	TRBJ2-4	CATSRDRGSAKNIQYF	TGTGCCACCAGCAGAGATCGGGGGAGTGCCAAAAACATTCAGTACTTC
17	-	TRBD1	TRBV4-1	TRBJ2-4	CASSQALGTERKNIQYF	TGCGCCAGCAGCCAAGCCCTCGGGACAGAGAGGAAGAACATTCAGTACTTC
14	-	-	TRBV20-1	TRBJ2-1	CSASSSGDLYEQFF	TGCAGTGCTAGTTCGTCGGGAGATCTATATGAGCAGTTCTTC
13	once	TRBD1	TRBV10-2	TRBJ1-2	CASTPQGHYGYTF	TGCGCCAGCACCCCACAGGGGCACTATGGCTACACCTTC
15	-	TRBD1	TRBV6-6	TRBJ2-7	CASSYSGTEDYEQYF	TGTGCCAGCAGTTACTCCGGGACAGAAGACTACGAGCAGTACTTC
15	few	TRBD1	TRBV7-2	TRBJ2-1	CASSLGGQGYNEQFF	TGTGCCAGCAGCTTAGGGGGACAGGGGTACAATGAGCAGTTCTTC
16	-	TRBD2	TRBV7-8	TRBJ2-5	CASSFPLAGVQETQYF	TGTGCCAGCAGCTTTCCCCTAGCGGGAGTACAAGAGACCCAGTACTTC
17	-	TRBD1	TRBV19	TRBJ1-1	CASSRAGQGAVNTEAFF	TGTGCCAGTAGTCGAGCCGGACAGGGAGCGGTGAACACTGAAGCTTTCTTT
13	few	-	TRBV2	TRBJ1-2	CASTQAPNYGYTF	TGTGCCAGCACCCAGGCCCCTAACTATGGCTACACCTTC
17	-	TRBD1	TRBV13	TRBJ2-7	CASSRHTGGSFDYEQYF	TGTGCCAGCAGCCGGCACACAGGGGGCTCGTTCGACTACGAGCAGTACTTC
17	-	TRBD1	TRBV19	TRBJ1-5	CASSNRGLEYSNQPQHF	TGTGCCAGTAGCAACAGGGGGCTTGAATACAGCAATCAGCCCCAGCATTTT
16	few	-	TRBV6-7	TRBJ2-7	CASSYSNTWPPYEQYF	TGTGCCAGCAGTTACTCGAACACCTGGCCTCCCTACGAGCAGTACTTC
15	-	TRBD1	TRBV9	TRBJ2-7	CASSPRGSDSYEQYF	TGTGCCAGCAGCCCCAGGGGGAGCGACTCCTACGAGCAGTACTTC
14	-	-	TRBV11-2	TRBJ2-7	CASSQVSSSFEQYF	TGTGCCAGCAGCCAAGTCTCTAGCAGTTTCGAGCAGTACTTC
16	-	-	TRBV7-2	TRBJ1-3	CASSLVQGISGNTIYF	TGTGCCAGCAGCTTAGTACAGGGAATCTCTGGAAACACCATATATTTT
12	-	-	TRBV28	TRBJ2-1	CASNEAGREQFF	TGTGCCAGCAATGAGGCAGGGCGGGAGCAGTTCTTC
15	-	-	TRBV18	TRBJ1-1	CASSPVPVVNTEAFF	TGTGCCAGCTCACCGGTGCCGGTGGTGAACACTGAAGCTTTCTTT
14	-	-	TRBV6-2/TRBV6-3	TRBJ1-5	CASSYVTGSQPQHF	TGTGCCAGCAGTTACGTGACGGGAAGTCAGCCCCAGCATTTT
15	-	-	TRBV28	TRBJ2-7	CASSSTGHSSYEQYF	TGTGCCAGCAGTTCCACCGGTCACAGCTCCTACGAGCAGTACTTC
16	-	-	TRBV5-4	TRBJ1-1	CASSPDAGTRNTEAFF	TGTGCCAGCAGCCCCGACGCAGGGACACGGAACACTGAAGCTTTCTTT
16	-	TRBD1	TRBV7-9	TRBJ2-7	CASSLAPRQGLYEQYF	TGTGCCAGCAGCTTAGCGCCGAGACAGGGTCTCTACGAGCAGTACTTC
14	once	-	TRBV5-6	TRBJ2-7	CASSLGSLSYEQYF	TGTGCCAGCAGCTTGGGATCCCTATCCTACGAGCAGTACTTC
15	-	-	TRBV5-1	TRBJ2-3	CASSLVFRGPDTQYF	TGCGCCAGCAGCTTGGTGTTTCGCGGCCCAGATACGCAGTATTTT
14	-	TRBD1	TRBV6-2/TRBV6-3	TRBJ2-1	CASSRRQGSNEQFF	TGTGCCAGCAGCCGACGACAGGGGTCGAATGAGCAGTTCTTC
18	-	TRBD1	TRBV27	TRBJ1-1	CASSPLTGIGVFFTEAFF	TGTGCCAGCAGTCCCTTGACAGGGATAGGTGTTTTTTTCACTGAAGCTTTCTTT
14	-	-	TRBV4-1	TRBJ2-1	CASSQDAEYNEQFF	TGCGCCAGCAGCCAAGATGCCGAGTACAATGAGCAGTTCTTC
18	-	TRBD1	TRBV6-2/TRBV6-3	TRBJ1-2	CASSWVTGTAHENYGYTF	TGTGCCAGCAGTTGGGTCACCGGGACAGCCCATGAAAACTATGGCTACACCTTC
20	few	TRBD2	TRBV18	TRBJ2-7	CASSPPGLAEPYDSSYEQYF	TGTGCCAGCTCACCACCGGGACTAGCGGAACCTTACGACAGCTCCTACGAGCAGTACTTC
15	-	TRBD1	TRBV29-1	TRBJ2-2	CSATGTGRSTGELFF	TGCAGCGCTACCGGGACAGGGAGGTCCACCGGGGAGCTGTTTTTT
13	-	TRBD2	TRBV10-3	TRBJ2-5	CAISPTSVETQYF	TGTGCCATCAGTCCGACTAGCGTGGAGACCCAGTACTTC
16	-	-	TRBV12-5	TRBJ1-1	CASGLSTGPGNTEAFF	TGTGCTAGTGGTTTGTCAACAGGGCCGGGAAACACTGAAGCTTTCTTT
14	once	TRBD1	TRBV27	TRBJ2-3	CASSFQGVTDTQYF	TGTGCCAGCAGTTTCCAGGGGGTGACAGATACGCAGTATTTT
16	-	TRBD2	TRBV19	TRBJ2-1	CASSAGLAGGSSEQFF	TGTGCCAGTAGTGCGGGACTAGCGGGAGGGTCGTCTGAGCAGTTCTTC
13	-	-	TRBV11-2	TRBJ2-7	CASTPDSSYEQYF	TGTGCCAGCACCCCGGACAGTTCCTACGAGCAGTACTTC
14	-	TRBD1	TRBV25-1	TRBJ1-2	CASSDITGGGGYTF	TGTGCCAGCAGTGACATAACAGGGGGGGGTGGCTACACCTTC